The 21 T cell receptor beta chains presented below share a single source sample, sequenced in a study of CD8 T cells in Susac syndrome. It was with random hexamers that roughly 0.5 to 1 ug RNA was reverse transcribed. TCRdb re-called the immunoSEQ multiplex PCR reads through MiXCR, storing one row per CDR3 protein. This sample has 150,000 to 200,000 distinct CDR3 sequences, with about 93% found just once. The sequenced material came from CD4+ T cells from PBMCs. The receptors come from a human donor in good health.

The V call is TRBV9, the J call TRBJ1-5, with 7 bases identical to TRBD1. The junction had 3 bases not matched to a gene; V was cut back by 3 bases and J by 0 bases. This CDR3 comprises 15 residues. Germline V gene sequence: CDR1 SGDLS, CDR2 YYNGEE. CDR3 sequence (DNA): TGTGCCAGCAGCGAGCAGGGGGGTAGCAATCAGCCCCAGCATTTT. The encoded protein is CASSEQGGSNQPQHF.

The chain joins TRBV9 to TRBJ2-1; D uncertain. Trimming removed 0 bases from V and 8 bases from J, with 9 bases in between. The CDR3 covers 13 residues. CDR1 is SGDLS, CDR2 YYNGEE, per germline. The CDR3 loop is CASSVVGGHEQFF. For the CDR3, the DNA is TGTGCCAGCAGCGTAGTAGGCGGCCATGAGCAGTTCTTC.

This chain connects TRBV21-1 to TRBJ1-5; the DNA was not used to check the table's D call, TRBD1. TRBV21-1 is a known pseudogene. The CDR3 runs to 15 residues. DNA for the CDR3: TGTGCCAGCGGACCCGGGGGAGGGGGGAATCAGCCCCAGCATTTT. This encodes CASGPGGGGNQPQHF.

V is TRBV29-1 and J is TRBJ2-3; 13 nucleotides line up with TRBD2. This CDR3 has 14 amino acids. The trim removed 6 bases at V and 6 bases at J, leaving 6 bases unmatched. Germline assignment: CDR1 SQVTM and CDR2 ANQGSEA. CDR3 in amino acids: CSVVGLAGPDTQYF. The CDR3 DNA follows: TGCAGCGTCGTGGGACTAGCGGGGCCCGATACGCAGTATTTT.

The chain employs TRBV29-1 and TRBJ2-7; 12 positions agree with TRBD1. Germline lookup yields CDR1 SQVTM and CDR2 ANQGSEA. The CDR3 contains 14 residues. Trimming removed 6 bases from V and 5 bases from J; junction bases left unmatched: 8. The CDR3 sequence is CSVLRGQGADEQYF. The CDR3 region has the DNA TGCAGCGTCCTCCGGGGACAGGGGGCGGACGAGCAGTACTTC.

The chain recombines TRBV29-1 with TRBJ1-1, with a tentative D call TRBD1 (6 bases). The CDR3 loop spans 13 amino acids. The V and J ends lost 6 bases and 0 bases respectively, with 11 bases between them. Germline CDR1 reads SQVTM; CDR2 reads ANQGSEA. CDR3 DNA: TGCAGCGTCGGACAGCTAATGAACACTGAAGCTTTCTTT. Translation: CSVGQLMNTEAFF.

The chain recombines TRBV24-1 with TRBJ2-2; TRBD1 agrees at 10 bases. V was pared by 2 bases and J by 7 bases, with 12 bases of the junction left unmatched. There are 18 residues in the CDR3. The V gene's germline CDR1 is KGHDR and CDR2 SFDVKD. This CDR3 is CATSDSPGTGALDGELFF. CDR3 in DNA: TGTGCCACCAGTGATTCCCCCGGGACAGGGGCCTTGGACGGGGAGCTGTTTTTT.

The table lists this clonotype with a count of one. This CDR3 is CASSEWVRDQPQHF. CDR3 DNA sequence: TGTGCCAGCAGTGAATGGGTTAGGGATCAGCCCCAGCATTTT. The chain carries TRBV2 and TRBJ1-5; D gene ambiguous. The CDR3 length is 14 residues. V lost 2 bases to trimming and J lost 5 bases, with 10 bases between them. The germline V gene has CDR1 SNHLY and CDR2 FYNNEI.

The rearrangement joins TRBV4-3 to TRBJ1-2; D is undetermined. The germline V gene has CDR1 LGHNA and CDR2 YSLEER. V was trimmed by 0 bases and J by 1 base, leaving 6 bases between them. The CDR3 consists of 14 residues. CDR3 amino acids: CASSQDDHNYGYTF. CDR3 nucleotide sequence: TGCGCCAGCAGCCAAGATGACCATAACTATGGCTACACCTTC.

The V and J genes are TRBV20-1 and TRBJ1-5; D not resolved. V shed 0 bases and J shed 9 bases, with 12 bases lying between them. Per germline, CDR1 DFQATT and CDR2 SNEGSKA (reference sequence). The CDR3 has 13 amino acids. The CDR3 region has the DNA TGCAGTGCTAGAGATAGCCGGGGAGCGCCCCAGCATTTT. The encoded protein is CSARDSRGAPQHF.

CDR3 loop: CASSAPPGQGIQYF. Written as DNA, the CDR3 is TGTGCCAGCAGTGCCCCGCCGGGACAGGGAATTCAGTACTTC. V usage is TRBV2 and J usage is TRBJ2-7, with 9 bases matching TRBD1. CDR3 length: 14 residues. V gave up 4 bases and J gave up 10 bases; unmatched junction bases: 11. The germline V gene encodes CDR1 SNHLY and CDR2 FYNNEI. Together with reference TRBV2 and TRBJ2-7, the CDR3 gives the full variable domain: EPEVTQTPSHQVTQMGQEVILRCVPISNHLYFYWYRQILGQKVEFLVSFYNNEISEKSEIFDDQFSVERPDGSNFTLKIRSTKLEDSAMYFCASSAPPGQGIQYFGPGTRLTVT.

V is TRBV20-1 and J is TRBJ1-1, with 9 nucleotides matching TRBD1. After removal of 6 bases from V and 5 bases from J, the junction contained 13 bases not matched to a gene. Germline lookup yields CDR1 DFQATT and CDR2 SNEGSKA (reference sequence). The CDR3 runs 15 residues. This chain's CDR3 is CSAPDPGQGSTEAFF. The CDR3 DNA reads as TGCAGTGCCCCAGACCCGGGACAGGGTTCAACTGAAGCTTTCTTT.

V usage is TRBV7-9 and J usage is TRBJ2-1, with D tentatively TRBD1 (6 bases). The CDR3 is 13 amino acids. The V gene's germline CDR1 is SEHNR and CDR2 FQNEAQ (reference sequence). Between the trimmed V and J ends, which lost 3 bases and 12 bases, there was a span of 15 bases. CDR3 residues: CASSFRQGPWQFF. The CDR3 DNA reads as TGTGCCAGCAGCTTTCGTCAGGGGCCTTGGCAGTTCTTC.

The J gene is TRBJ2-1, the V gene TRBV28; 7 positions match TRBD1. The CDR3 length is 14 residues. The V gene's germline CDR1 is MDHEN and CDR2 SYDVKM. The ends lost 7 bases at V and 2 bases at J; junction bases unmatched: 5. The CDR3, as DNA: TGTGCCAGCACTCGCCAGGGGGCCTACAATGAGCAGTTCTTC. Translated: CASTRQGAYNEQFF. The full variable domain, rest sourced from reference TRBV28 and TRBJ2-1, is DVKVTQSSRYLVKRTGEKVFLECVQDMDHENMFWYRQDPGLGLRLIYFSYDVKMKEKGDIPEGYSVSREKKERFSLILESASTNQTSMYLCASTRQGAYNEQFFGPGTRLTVL.

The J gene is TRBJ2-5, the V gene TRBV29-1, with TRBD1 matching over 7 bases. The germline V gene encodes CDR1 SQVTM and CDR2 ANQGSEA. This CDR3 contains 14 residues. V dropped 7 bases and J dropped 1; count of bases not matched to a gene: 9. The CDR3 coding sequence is TGCAGCGCTCCCCGGGACAGTAGCCAAGAGACCCAGTACTTC. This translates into CSAPRDSSQETQYF.

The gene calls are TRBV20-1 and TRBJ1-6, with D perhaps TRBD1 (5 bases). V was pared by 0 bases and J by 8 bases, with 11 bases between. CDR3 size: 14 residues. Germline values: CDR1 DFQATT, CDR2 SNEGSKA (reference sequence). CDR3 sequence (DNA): TGCAGTGCTAGAGATCAGGGTTCGGATTCACCCCTCCACTTT. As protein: CSARDQGSDSPLHF.

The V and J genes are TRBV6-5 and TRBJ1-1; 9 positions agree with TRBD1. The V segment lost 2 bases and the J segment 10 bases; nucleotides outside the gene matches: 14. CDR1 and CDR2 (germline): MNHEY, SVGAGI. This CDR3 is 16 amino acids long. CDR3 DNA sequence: TGTGCCAGCAGTTACCAGCAGCCCGGGACAGGGATAGGAGCTTTCTTT. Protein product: CASSYQQPGTGIGAFF.

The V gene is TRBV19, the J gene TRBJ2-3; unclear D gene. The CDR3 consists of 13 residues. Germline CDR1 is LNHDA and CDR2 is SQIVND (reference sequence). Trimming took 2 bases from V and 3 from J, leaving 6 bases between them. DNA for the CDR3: TGTGCCAGTAGTATAAGACGGACAGATACGCAGTATTTT. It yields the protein CASSIRRTDTQYF.

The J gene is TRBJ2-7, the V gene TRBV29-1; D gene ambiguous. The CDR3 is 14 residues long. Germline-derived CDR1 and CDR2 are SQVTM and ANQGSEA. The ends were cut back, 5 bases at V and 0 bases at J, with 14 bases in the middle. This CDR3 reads CSVKSGRDSYEQYF. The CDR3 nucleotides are TGCAGCGTTAAGTCAGGCCGTGACTCCTACGAGCAGTACTTC.

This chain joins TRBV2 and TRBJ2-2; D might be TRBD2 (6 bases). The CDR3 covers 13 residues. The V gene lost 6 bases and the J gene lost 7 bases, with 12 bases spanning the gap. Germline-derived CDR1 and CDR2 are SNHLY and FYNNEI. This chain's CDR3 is CASSKEGHGELFF. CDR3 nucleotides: TGTGCCAGCAGCAAGGAGGGGCACGGGGAGCTGTTTTTT.

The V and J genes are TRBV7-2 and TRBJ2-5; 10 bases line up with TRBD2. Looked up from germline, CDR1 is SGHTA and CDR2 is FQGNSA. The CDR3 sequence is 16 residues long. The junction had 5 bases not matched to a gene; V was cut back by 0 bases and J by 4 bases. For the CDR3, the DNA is TGTGCCAGCAGCTTAGCGTCCAGGACTAGCGGAGAGACCCAGTACTTC. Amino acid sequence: CASSLASRTSGETQYF.